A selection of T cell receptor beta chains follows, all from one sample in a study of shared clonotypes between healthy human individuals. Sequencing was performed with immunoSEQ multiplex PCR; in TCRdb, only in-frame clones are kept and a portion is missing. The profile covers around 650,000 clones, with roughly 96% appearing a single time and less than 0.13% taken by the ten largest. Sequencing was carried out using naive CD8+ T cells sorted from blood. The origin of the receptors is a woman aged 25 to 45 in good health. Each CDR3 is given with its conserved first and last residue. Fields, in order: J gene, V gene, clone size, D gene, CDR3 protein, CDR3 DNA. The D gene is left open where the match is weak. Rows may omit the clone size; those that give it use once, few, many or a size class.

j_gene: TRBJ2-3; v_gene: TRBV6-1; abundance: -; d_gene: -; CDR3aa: CASSEVPVSRADTQYF; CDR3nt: TGTGCCAGCAGTGAGGTTCCCGTCAGCAGGGCAGATACGCAGTATTTT
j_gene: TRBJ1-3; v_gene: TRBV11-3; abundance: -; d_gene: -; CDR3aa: CASSPGGRSSGNTIYF; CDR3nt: TGTGCCAGCAGCCCGGGAGGGCGCAGCTCTGGAAACACCATATATTTT
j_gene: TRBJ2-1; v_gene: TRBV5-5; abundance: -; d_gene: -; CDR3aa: CASSLHRAPLNEQFF; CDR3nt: TGTGCCAGCAGCTTGCACAGGGCCCCTCTCAATGAGCAGTTCTTC
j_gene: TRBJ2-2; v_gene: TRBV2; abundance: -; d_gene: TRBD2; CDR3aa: CASSEGTSGTGELFF; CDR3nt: TGTGCCAGCAGTGAAGGGACTAGCGGCACCGGGGAGCTGTTTTTT
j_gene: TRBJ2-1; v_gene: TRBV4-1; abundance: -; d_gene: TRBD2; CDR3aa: CASSQEGGTSGYNEQFF; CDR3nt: TGCGCCAGCAGCCAAGAAGGCGGGACTAGCGGCTACAATGAGCAGTTCTTC
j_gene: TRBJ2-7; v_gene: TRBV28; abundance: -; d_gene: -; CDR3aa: CASSPLADRDEQYF; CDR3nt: TGTGCCAGCAGTCCCCTAGCGGACAGAGACGAGCAGTACTTC
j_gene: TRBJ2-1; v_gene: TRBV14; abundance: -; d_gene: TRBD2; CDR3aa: CASSQLEAGWNEQFF; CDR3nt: TGTGCCAGCAGCCAACTGGAAGCGGGATGGAATGAGCAGTTCTTC
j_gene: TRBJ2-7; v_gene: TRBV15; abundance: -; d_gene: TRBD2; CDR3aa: CATSRAGTSGYEQYF; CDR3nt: TGTGCCACCAGCAGGGCCGGGACTAGCGGTTACGAGCAGTACTTC
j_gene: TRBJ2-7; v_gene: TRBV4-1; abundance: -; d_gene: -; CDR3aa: CASSQEERVQGEQYF; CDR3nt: TGCGCCAGCAGCCAAGAAGAGAGGGTGCAAGGCGAGCAGTACTTC
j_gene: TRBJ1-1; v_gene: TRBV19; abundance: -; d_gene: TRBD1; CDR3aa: CASSIVGRGLAEAFF; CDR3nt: TGTGCCAGTAGTATAGTGGGCAGGGGGCTGGCTGAAGCTTTCTTT
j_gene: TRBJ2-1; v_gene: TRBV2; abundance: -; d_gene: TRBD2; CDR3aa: CASRGMVAGGMNEQFF; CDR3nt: TGTGCCAGCAGGGGAATGGTAGCGGGAGGCATGAATGAGCAGTTCTTC
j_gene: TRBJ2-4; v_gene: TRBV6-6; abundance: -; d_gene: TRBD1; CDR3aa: CASRDRVQAKNIQYF; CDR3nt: TGTGCCAGCAGGGACAGGGTCCAAGCCAAAAACATTCAGTACTTC
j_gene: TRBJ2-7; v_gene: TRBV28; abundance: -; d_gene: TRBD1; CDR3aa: CASSLLGDRAYEQYF; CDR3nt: TGTGCCAGCAGTTTATTGGGGGACAGGGCATACGAGCAGTACTTC
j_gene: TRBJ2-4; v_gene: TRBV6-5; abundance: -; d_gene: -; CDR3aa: CASSYSDKNIQYF; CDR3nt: TGTGCCAGCAGTTATTCAGACAAAAACATTCAGTACTTC
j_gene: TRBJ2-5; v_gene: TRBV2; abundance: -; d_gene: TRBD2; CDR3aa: CASGGSLAGDQETQYF; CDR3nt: TGTGCCAGTGGGGGTTCGCTAGCGGGAGATCAAGAGACCCAGTACTTC
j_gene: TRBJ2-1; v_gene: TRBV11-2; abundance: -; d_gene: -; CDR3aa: CASSFPEDTRVSYNEQFF; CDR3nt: TGTGCCAGCAGCTTTCCTGAAGATACTAGGGTGTCCTACAATGAGCAGTTCTTC
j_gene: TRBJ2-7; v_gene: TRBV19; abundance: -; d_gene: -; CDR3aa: CASRIEGTNLYEQYF; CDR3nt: TGTGCCAGTAGGATTGAAGGGACAAACCTTTACGAGCAGTACTTC
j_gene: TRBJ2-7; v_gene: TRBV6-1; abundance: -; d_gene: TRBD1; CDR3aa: CASSAPPQTGYEQYF; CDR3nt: TGTGCCAGCAGCGCACCCCCGCAGACAGGGTACGAGCAGTACTTC
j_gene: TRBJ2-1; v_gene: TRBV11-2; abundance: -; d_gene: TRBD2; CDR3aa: CASSLGGGRNEQFF; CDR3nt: TGTGCCAGCAGCCTGGGGGGAGGGCGGAATGAGCAGTTCTTC
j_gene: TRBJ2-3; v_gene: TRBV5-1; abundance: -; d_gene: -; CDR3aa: CASSLGDSTDTQYF; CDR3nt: TGCGCCAGCAGCCTAGGGGACAGCACAGATACGCAGTATTTT
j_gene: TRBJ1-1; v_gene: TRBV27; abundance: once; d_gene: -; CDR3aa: CASSLFPGGTGNTEAFF; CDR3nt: TGTGCCAGCAGTTTATTCCCTGGGGGGACGGGGAACACTGAAGCTTTCTTT
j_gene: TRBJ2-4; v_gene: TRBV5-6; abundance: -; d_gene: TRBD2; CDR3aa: CASSLALAGPSIQYF; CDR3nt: TGTGCCAGCAGCTTGGCACTAGCGGGGCCCAGCATTCAGTACTTC
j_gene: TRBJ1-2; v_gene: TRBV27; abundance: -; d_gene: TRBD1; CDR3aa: CASSKDRAYGYTF; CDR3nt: TGTGCCAGCAGTAAGGACAGGGCCTATGGCTACACCTTC
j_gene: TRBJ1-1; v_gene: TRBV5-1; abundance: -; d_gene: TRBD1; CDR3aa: CASSFFPGTEDSEAFF; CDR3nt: TGCGCCAGCAGCTTTTTTCCAGGGACAGAGGACTCTGAAGCTTTCTTT
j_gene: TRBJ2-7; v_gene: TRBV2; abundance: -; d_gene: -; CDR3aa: CASRREGLDEQYF; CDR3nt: TGTGCCAGCAGACGGGAAGGCTTAGACGAGCAGTACTTC
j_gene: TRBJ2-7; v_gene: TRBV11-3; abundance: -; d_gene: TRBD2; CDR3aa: CASSLGASGSHEQYF; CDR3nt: TGTGCCAGCAGCTTAGGGGCTAGCGGGAGCCACGAGCAGTACTTC
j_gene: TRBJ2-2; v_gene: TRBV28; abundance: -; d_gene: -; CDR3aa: CATITTQAYLNTGELFF; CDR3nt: TGTGCCACCATCACGACACAGGCATACCTTAACACCGGGGAGCTGTTTTTT
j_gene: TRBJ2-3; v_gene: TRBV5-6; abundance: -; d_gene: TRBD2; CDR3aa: CASSPTGLARGFTDTQYF; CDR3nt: TGTGCCAGCAGCCCCACTGGACTAGCGAGGGGTTTCACAGATACGCAGTATTTT
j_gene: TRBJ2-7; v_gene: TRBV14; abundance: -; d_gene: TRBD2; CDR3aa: CASSQLGEGGYEQYF; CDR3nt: TGTGCCAGCAGCCAACTTGGGGAGGGAGGCTACGAGCAGTACTTC
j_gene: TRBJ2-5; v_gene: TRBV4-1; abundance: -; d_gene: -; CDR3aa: CASSRLGVETQYF; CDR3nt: TGCGCCAGCAGTCGACTGGGGGTAGAGACCCAGTACTTC
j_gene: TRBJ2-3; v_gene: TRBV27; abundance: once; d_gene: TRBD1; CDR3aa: CASSPRGRTDTQYF; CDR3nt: TGTGCCAGCAGTCCCAGGGGGCGCACAGATACGCAGTATTTT
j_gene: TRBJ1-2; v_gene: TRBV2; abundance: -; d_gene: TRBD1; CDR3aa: CASSPTWTGDGYTF; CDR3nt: TGTGCCAGCAGTCCAACCTGGACAGGGGATGGCTACACCTTC
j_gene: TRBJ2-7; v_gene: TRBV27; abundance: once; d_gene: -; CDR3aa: CASSLASGMAYEQYF; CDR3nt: TGTGCCAGCAGCCTAGCCTCAGGGATGGCCTACGAGCAGTACTTC
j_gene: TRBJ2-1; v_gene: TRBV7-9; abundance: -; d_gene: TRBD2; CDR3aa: CASSLGTSGNSNEQFF; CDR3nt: TGTGCCAGCAGCTTAGGGACTAGCGGGAATAGCAATGAGCAGTTCTTC